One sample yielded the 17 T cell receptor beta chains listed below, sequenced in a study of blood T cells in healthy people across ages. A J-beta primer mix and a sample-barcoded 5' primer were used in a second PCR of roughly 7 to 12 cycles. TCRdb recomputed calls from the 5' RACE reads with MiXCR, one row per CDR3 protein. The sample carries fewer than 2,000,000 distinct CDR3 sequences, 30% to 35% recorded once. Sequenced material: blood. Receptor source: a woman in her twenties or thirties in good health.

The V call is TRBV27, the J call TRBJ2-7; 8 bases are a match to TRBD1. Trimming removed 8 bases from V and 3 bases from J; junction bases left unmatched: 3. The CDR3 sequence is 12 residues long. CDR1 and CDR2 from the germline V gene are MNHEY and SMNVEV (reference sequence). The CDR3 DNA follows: TGTGCCAGCGGCGACAGGGGCTACGAGCAGTACTTC. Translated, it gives CASGDRGYEQYF.

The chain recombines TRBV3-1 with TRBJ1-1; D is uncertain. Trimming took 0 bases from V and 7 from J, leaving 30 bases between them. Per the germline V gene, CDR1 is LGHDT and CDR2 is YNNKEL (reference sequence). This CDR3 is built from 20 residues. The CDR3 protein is CASSQDRLQVPGRLTVEAFF. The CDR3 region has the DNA TGTGCCAGCAGCCAAGATCGGCTCCAAGTGCCGGGTCGGCTGACGGTTGAAGCTTTCTTT.

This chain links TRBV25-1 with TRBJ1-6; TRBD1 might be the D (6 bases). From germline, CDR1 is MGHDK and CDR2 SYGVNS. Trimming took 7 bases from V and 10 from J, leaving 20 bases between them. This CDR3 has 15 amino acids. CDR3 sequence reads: CASKGVARLGSPLHF. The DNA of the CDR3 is TGTGCCAGCAAGGGGGTAGCCAGGTTGGGATCACCCCTCCACTTT.

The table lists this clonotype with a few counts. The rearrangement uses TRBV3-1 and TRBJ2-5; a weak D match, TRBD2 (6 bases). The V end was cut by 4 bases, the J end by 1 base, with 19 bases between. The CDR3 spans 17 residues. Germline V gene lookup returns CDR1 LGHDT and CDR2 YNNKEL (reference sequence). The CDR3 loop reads CASSPLRRGAGQETQYF. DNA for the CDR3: TGTGCCAGCAGCCCGCTGCGAAGGGGAGCGGGCCAAGAGACCCAGTACTTC.

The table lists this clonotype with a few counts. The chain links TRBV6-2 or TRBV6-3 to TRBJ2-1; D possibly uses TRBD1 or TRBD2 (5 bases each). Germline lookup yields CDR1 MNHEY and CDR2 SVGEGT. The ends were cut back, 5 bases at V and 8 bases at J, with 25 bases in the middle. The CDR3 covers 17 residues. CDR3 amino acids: CASSLGVWDPGRDEQFF. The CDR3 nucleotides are TGTGCCAGCAGTCTTGGCGTTTGGGACCCAGGTCGGGATGAGCAGTTCTTC.

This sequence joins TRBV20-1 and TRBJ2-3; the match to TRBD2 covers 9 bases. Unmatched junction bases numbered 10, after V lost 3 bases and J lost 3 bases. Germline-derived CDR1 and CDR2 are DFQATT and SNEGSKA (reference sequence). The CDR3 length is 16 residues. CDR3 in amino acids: CSARSSGREGTDTQYF. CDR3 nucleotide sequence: TGCAGTGCTAGGAGTAGCGGGAGAGAAGGAACAGATACGCAGTATTTT.

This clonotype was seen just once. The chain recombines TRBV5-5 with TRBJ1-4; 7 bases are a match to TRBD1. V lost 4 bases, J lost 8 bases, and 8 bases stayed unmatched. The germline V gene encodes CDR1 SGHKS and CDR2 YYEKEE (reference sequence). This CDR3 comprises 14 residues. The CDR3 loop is CASSEDREAEKLFF. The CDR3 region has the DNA TGTGCCAGCAGCGAAGACAGGGAGGCGGAAAAACTGTTTTTT.

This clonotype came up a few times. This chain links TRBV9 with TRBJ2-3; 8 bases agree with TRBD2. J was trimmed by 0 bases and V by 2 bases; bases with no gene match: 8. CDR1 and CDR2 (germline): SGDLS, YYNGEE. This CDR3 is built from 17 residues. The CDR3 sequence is CASSVQLAAPSTDTQYF. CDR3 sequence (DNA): TGTGCCAGCAGCGTCCAACTAGCGGCTCCTAGCACAGATACGCAGTATTTT. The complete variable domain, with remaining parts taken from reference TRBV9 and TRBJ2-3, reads DSGVTQTPKHLITATGQRVTLRCSPRSGDLSVYWYQQSLDQGLQFLIQYYNGEERAKGNILERFSAQQFPDLHSELNLSSLELGDSALYFCASSVQLAAPSTDTQYFGPGTRLTVL.

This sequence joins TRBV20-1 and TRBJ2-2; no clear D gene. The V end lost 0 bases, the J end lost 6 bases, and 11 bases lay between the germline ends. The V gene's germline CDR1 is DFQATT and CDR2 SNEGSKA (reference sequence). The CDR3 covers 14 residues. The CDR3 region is CSARDRVSAGELFF. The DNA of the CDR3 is TGCAGTGCTAGAGATCGCGTTTCCGCCGGGGAGCTGTTTTTT.

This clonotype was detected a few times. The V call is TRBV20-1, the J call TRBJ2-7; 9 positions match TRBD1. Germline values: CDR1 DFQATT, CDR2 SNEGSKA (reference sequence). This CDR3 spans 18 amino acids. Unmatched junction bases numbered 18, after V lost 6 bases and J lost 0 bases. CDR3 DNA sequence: TGCAGTGCACGATACCGGGACAGGGTTGGCGAGGACTCCTACGAGCAGTACTTC. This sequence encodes CSARYRDRVGEDSYEQYF.

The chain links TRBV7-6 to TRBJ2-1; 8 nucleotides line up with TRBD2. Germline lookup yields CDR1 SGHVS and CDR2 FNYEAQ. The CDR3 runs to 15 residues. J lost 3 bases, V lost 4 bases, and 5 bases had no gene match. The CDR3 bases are TGTGCCAGCAGCTCTGAACTAGCGGTCTACAATGAGCAGTTCTTC. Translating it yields CASSSELAVYNEQFF.

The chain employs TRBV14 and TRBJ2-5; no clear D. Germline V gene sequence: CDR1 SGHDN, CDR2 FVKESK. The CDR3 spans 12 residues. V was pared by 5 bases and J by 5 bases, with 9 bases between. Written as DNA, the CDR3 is TGTGCCAGCAGCAAGGGTTTGGAGACCCAGTACTTC. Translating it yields CASSKGLETQYF. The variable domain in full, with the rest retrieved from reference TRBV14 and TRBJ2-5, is EAGVTQFPSHSVIEKGQTVTLRCDPISGHDNLYWYRRVMGKEIKFLLHFVKESKQDESGMPNNRFLAERTGGTYSTLKVQPAELEDSGVYFCASSKGLETQYFGPGTRLLVL.

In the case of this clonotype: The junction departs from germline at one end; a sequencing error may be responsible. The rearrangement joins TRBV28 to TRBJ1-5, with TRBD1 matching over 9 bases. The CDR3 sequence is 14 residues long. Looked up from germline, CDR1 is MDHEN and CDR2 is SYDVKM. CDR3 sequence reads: CASGLGTGNQPQHF. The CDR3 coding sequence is TGTGCCAGCGGTTTGGGGACAGGGAATCAGCCCCAGCATTTT. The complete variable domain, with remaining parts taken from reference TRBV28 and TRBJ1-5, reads DVKVTQSSRYLVKRTGEKVFLECVQDMDHENMFWYRQDPGLGLRLIYFSYDVKMKEKGDIPEGYSVSREKKERFSLILESASTNQTSMYLCASGLGTGNQPQHFGDGTRLSIL.

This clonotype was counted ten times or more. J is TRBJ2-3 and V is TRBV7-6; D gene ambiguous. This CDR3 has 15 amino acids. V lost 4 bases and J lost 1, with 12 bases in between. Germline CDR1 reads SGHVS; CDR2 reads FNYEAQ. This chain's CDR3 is CASSSGPAGTDTQYF. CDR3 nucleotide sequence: TGTGCCAGCAGCTCCGGGCCGGCGGGCACAGATACGCAGTATTTT.

Here the CDR3 DNA reads TGTGCCAGCAGTGCCGATGGGACACACCGAGAGACCCAGTACTTC. Translating gives CASSADGTHRETQYF. J is TRBJ2-7 and V is TRBV9, with a tentative D call TRBD1 (6 bases). With the DNA end fitting TRBJ2-5 better, the J assignment may be wrong. The CDR3 spans 15 residues. The germline V gene has CDR1 SGDLS and CDR2 YYNGEE.

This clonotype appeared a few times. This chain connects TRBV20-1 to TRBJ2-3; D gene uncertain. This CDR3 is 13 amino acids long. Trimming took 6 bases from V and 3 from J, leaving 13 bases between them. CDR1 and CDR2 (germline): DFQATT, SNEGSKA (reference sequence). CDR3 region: CSARRRYTDTQYF. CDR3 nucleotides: TGCAGTGCAAGACGGCGTTATACAGATACGCAGTATTTT.

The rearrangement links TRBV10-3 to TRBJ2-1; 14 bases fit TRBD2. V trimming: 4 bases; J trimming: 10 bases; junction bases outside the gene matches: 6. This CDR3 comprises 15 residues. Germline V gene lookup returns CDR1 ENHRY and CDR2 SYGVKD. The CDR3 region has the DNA TGTGCCATCAGTGCCGGGACTAGCGGGGGTGGGGAGCAGTTCTTC. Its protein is CAISAGTSGGGEQFF.